One sample yielded the 11 T cell receptor beta chains listed below, sequenced in a study of T cell repertoires in cytomegalovirus infection. The antigens of these receptors remain unknown. One entry per CDR3 protein, called by TCRdb with MiXCR from the reads. The top ten hold about an eighth of the sample, which has about 770,000 distinct CDR3 sequences, 25% to 35% seen once. The specimen was cultured CD8+ T cells from PBMCs, collected from culture after CMV antigen stimulation. These receptor sequences come from a human donor in good health (CMV status not recorded). Some clones in this sample may be carry-over from other donors' samples.

There are a few counts of this clonotype. The chain recombines TRBV3-1 with TRBJ1-1; D not resolved. CDR1 is LGHDT, CDR2 YNNKEL, per germline (reference sequence). Trimming took off 1 base at V and 0 bases at J, with 9 bases between the two ends. The CDR3 loop spans 15 amino acids. The CDR3 coding sequence is TGTGCCAGCAGCCAAGGACGGAGCTTGAACACTGAAGCTTTCTTT. Translating gives CASSQGRSLNTEAFF.

In this sample, this clonotype turned up a few times. The gene calls are TRBV12-5 and TRBJ1-1; D call uncertain. The germline CDR1 and CDR2 sequences are LGHNT and FRNRAP. Trimming took off 2 bases at V and 0 bases at J, with 4 bases between the two ends. CDR3 length equals 13 residues. The CDR3 is CASGLNLNTEAFF. The CDR3 nucleotides are TGTGCTAGTGGTTTGAATCTGAACACTGAAGCTTTCTTT.

The chain is built from TRBV6-5 and TRBJ1-2; D is possibly TRBD1 (5 bases). The germline V gene encodes CDR1 MNHEY and CDR2 SVGAGI. The CDR3 is 14 residues long. V gave up 4 bases and J gave up 6 bases, with 15 bases separating them. CDR3 sequence reads: CASSFPGGTNGYTF. The DNA of the CDR3 is TGTGCCAGCAGTTTCCCGGGGGGGACCAATGGCTACACCTTC.

The chain links TRBV7-6 to TRBJ1-1, with no clear D. The CDR3 is 17 residues long. Germline V lookup: CDR1 SGHVS, CDR2 FNYEAQ. V lost 1 base and J 3 bases, leaving 18 bases between the germline ends. This CDR3 is CASSLGTGSFYHTEAFF. CDR3 bases: TGTGCCAGCAGCTTAGGGACCGGATCCTTTTATCACACTGAAGCTTTCTTT.

This clonotype was observed a handful of times. The chain has TRBV6-1 and TRBJ1-2; D remains unclear. V lost 11 bases, J lost 8 bases, and 9 bases lay in between. CDR1 and CDR2 from the germline V gene are MNHNS and SASEGT. The CDR3 extends over 9 amino acids. Here the CDR3 reads CASDQGYTF. The CDR3, as DNA: TGTGCCTCAGACCAAGGCTACACCTTC.

V and J are TRBV24-1 and TRBJ1-1; 7 positions match TRBD1. V lost 3 bases and J lost 4; bases outside the gene matches: 7. The V gene's germline CDR1 is KGHDR and CDR2 SFDVKD. The CDR3 has 15 residues. The chain's CDR3 is CATSDPRQGVTEAFF. The DNA of the CDR3 is TGTGCCACCAGTGATCCCCGTCAGGGGGTCACTGAAGCTTTCTTT.

This sequence joins TRBV9 and TRBJ1-5; 8 nucleotides match TRBD1. The length of the CDR3 is 13 residues. Looked up from germline, CDR1 is SGDLS and CDR2 is YYNGEE. V lost 7 bases and J lost 4; bases outside the gene matches: 4. The DNA of the CDR3 is TGTGCCAGCGGGCAGGGGGCTAATCAGCCCCAGCATTTT. Translated, it gives CASGQGANQPQHF. Drawing the rest from reference TRBV9 and TRBJ1-5, the complete variable domain is DSGVTQTPKHLITATGQRVTLRCSPRSGDLSVYWYQQSLDQGLQFLIQYYNGEERAKGNILERFSAQQFPDLHSELNLSSLELGDSALYFCASGQGANQPQHFGDGTRLSIL.

This clonotype has just a few counts. The chain is built from TRBV4-1 and TRBJ2-5; weak D call: TRBD2 (6 bases). Germline-derived CDR1 and CDR2 are MGHRA and YSYEKL. The V end was cut by 0 bases, the J end by 4 bases, with 12 bases between. The CDR3 sequence is 15 residues long. The CDR3, as DNA: TGCGCCAGCAGCCAAGAGGGACTGACGAGAGAGACCCAGTACTTC. Amino acid sequence: CASSQEGLTRETQYF.

The rearrangement links TRBV6-5 to TRBJ2-2; D is uncertain. Trimming removed 10 bases from V and 8 bases from J, with 11 bases in between. The germline V gene encodes CDR1 MNHEY and CDR2 SVGAGI. The CDR3 sequence is 11 residues long. The CDR3 DNA reads TGTGCCACCTGGGGTCGTGGGGAGCTGTTTTTT. Encoded protein: CATWGRGELFF.

This clonotype was recorded a few times. At one end, the junction sequence differs from germline, possibly due to a read error. V and J are TRBV4-2 and TRBJ1-1; D gene ambiguous. Germline lookup yields CDR1 LGHNA and CDR2 YNFKEQ. The CDR3 length is 13 residues. The CDR3 reads CASRQEGATEAFF. The DNA of the CDR3 is TGTGCCAGCAGGCAAGAGGGTGCCACTGAAGCTTTCTTT.

This clonotype has just one count. The V gene is TRBV27, the J gene TRBJ1-2; D remains unclear. V was trimmed by 2 bases and J by 5 bases, leaving 12 bases between them. CDR1 is MNHEY, CDR2 SMNVEV, per germline (reference sequence). The CDR3 contains 14 residues. The CDR3 reads CASSLDPFFYGYTF. CDR3 in DNA: TGTGCCAGCAGTTTAGACCCCTTTTTTTATGGCTACACCTTC.